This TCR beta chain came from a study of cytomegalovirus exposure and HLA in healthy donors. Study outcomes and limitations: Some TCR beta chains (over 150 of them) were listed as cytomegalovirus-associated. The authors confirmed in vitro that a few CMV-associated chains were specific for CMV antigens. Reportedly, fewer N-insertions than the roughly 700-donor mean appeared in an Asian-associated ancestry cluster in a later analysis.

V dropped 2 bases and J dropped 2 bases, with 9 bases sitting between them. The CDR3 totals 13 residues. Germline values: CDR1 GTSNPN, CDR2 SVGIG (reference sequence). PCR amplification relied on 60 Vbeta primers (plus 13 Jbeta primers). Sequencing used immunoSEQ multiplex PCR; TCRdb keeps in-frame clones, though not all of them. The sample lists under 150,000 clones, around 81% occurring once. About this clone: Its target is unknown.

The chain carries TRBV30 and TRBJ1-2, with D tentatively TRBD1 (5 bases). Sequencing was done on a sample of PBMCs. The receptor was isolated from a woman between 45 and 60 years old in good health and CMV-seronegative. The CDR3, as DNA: TGTGCCTGGAGTAGGGAGGGGAACTATGGCTACACCTTC. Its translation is CAWSREGNYGYTF.